This record concerns one T cell receptor (beta chain) sequence. What it binds is unknown. Researchers ran eight separate cDNA reactions for each sample. Reprocessing the 5' RACE reads, TCRdb reports a single entry for every CDR3 protein and omits DNA. The sample data list some 89,000 distinct CDR3 sequences. This entry belongs to a study of monozygotic twins with inflammatory bowel disease. Study-wide results and caveats: Neither one strong signal nor one clonotype associated with IBD was supported. Twins with IBD were found to have lower TCRbeta diversity (inverse Simpson) than healthy co-twins.

The CDR3 contains 14 residues. CDR1 and CDR2 (germline): DFQATT, SNEGSKA (reference sequence). The gene calls are TRBV20-1 and TRBJ1-5. Source material: blood. This sequence originates from a human donor with ulcerative colitis or Crohn's disease, or a healthy co-twin of an affected twin (not recorded which). The chain's CDR3 is CSARGSAGNQPQHF.